These 10 T cell receptor beta chains were all obtained from the same sample, sequenced in a study of T cells in localized non-small cell lung cancer. Using immunoSEQ multiplex PCR, the repertoire was profiled, and TCRdb retains in-frame clones only, with some absent. The data contain tens of thousands of clones, under 95% of them singletons. Material: peripheral blood, obtained before any cancer treatment. These receptors all come from a woman between 35 and 70 years old with stage I lung adenocarcinoma.

This chain uses TRBV4-1 with TRBJ1-4; D remains ambiguous. V gave up 5 bases and J gave up 7 bases, with 14 bases separating them. Germline-derived CDR1 and CDR2 are MGHRA and YSYEKL. This CDR3 contains 14 residues. In DNA form, the CDR3 reads TGCGCCAGCAGCATCCGGGGTGACGGTGAAAAACTGTTTTTT. Encoded protein: CASSIRGDGEKLFF.

This sequence joins TRBV6-6 and TRBJ2-3; D possibly corresponds to TRBD2 (5 bases). The CDR3 spans 15 residues. Germline V CDR1 and CDR2: MNHNY, SVGAGI (reference sequence). The V gene lost 4 bases and the J gene lost 5 bases, with 16 bases spanning the gap. Here the CDR3 DNA reads TGTGCCAGCAGTTCCGCCGGGAAGGGTATAGATACGCAGTATTTT. Translating it yields CASSSAGKGIDTQYF.

The chain employs TRBV11-2 and TRBJ2-7, with D perhaps matching TRBD1 or TRBD2 (6 bases each). The CDR3 has 15 amino acids. Germline CDR1 SGHAT, CDR2 FQNNGV. Trimming pared 1 base from V and 3 bases from J, leaving 13 bases between. CDR3 residues: CASSLVEGGNYEQYF. The CDR3, as DNA: TGTGCCAGCAGCTTAGTAGAGGGGGGAAACTACGAGCAGTACTTC.

This chain links TRBV6-6 with TRBJ1-1; no reliable D call. The length of the CDR3 is 13 residues. Germline V gene data show CDR1 as MNHNY and CDR2 as SVGAGI (reference sequence). The V end was cut by 4 bases, the J end by 2 bases, with 8 bases between. The CDR3 DNA reads as TGTGCCAGCAGTTTTCGACTTAACACTGAAGCTTTCTTT. It translates to CASSFRLNTEAFF.

The genes are TRBV5-8 and TRBJ2-5; 9 bases agree with TRBD2. Trimming removed 2 bases from V and 1 base from J; junction bases left unmatched: 9. Per germline, CDR1 SGHTS and CDR2 YDEGEE. The CDR3 is 17 amino acids. CDR3 in DNA: TGTGCCAGCAGCTTCGGCTCGGGACTAGCAGGCCAAGAGACCCAGTACTTC. Its protein product is CASSFGSGLAGQETQYF.

This chain connects TRBV5-6 to TRBJ1-1; no reliable D call. Trimming left V 2 bases short and J 6 bases short, with 23 bases between. There are 17 residues in the CDR3. Per the germline V gene, CDR1 is SGHDT and CDR2 is YYEEEE. In DNA form, the CDR3 reads TGTGCCAGCAGCTTTACAGCATCTATCGTGTTTGTGGCTGAAGCTTTCTTT. Translated: CASSFTASIVFVAEAFF.

The chain recombines TRBV5-1 with TRBJ2-1, with 9 bases identical to TRBD1. CDR1 and CDR2 from the germline V gene are SGHRS and YFSETQ. This CDR3 has 16 residues. Germline trimming cut 2 bases from V and 8 bases from J; bases unmatched to any gene: 11. The CDR3 spells CASSLQGAFLGDEQFF. Written as DNA, the CDR3 is TGCGCCAGCAGCTTACAGGGGGCTTTTTTAGGGGATGAGCAGTTCTTC.

J is TRBJ2-3 and V is TRBV18; 10 nucleotides align to TRBD2. This CDR3 is 16 amino acids long. Germline assignment: CDR1 KGHSH and CDR2 LQKENI. V lost 6 bases, J lost 9 bases, and 15 bases stayed unmatched. CDR3 coding DNA: TGTGCCAGCTCTCCCCTAGCGGGAGAGTCGAGTGGCACGCAGTATTTT. Translated, it gives CASSPLAGESSGTQYF.

The V and J genes are TRBV11-3 and TRBJ2-1, with a weak D call TRBD2 (6 bases). The germline V and J ends were trimmed by 0 bases and 7 bases, with 10 bases remaining between them. Germline loops: CDR1 SGHNT, CDR2 YENEEA. The CDR3 covers 14 residues. The CDR3, as DNA: TGTGCCAGCAGCTTAGAGATGGCGGGGAATGAGCAGTTCTTC. It is translated as CASSLEMAGNEQFF.

This clone was seen just once. The rearrangement links TRBV27 to TRBJ1-2, with 10 bases lining up with TRBD1. Germline trimming cut 6 bases from V and 1 base from J; bases unmatched to any gene: 8. This CDR3 comprises 16 residues. The germline V gene has CDR1 MNHEY and CDR2 SMNVEV (reference sequence). The CDR3 region has the DNA TGTGCCAGCAGAAGACAGGGGGCTCGTAATAACTATGGCTACACCTTC. As protein: CASRRQGARNNYGYTF.